The T cell receptor (beta chain) described here comes from a study of T cells expressing NK-cell markers. As for the study in general: Seropositivity for HCMV was found in seven of the eight sequenced donors, with one seronegative.

A remark on this clonotype: As yet, its antigen is unknown.

As the method of synthesis, 5'RACE template switching with UMIs yielded TCR beta cDNA. TCRdb reprocessed the 5' RACE reads and stores each CDR3 protein as one record, lacking DNA. This sample's table has around 380,000 distinct CDR3 sequences. Study-wide results and limits: CD8+ T cells in roughly six donors included dominant NKG2C+ clonotypes at about 1.0-8%. There remained a lack of clarity about HCMV specificity of expanded NKG2C+ T cell clones.

Per germline, CDR1 SEHNR and CDR2 FQNEAQ (reference sequence). The CDR3 length is 17 residues. This TCR was recovered from a woman in her forties or fifties in good health. The sequenced sample consisted of blood T cells: a sorted CD56 or NKG2C T cell subset, CD4+ or CD8+ T cells, or bulk PBMC T cells (not recorded which). The chain carries TRBV7-9 and TRBJ2-1; no DNA is available, so the TRBD1 call from TCRdb remains unchecked. CDR3 protein: CASSLELRGSIYNEQFF.